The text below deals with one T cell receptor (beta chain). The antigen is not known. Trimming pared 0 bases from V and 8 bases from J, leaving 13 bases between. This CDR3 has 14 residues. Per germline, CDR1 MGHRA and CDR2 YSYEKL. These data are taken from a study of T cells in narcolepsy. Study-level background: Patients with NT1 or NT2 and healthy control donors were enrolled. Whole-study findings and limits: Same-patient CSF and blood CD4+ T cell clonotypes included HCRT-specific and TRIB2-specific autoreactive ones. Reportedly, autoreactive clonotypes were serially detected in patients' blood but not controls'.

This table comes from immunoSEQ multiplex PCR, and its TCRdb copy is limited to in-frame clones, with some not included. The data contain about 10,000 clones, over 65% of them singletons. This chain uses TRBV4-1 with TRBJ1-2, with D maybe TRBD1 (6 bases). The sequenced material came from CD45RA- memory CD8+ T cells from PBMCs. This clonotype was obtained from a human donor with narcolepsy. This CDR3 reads CASSQESGGGGYTF. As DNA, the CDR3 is TGCGCCAGCAGCCAAGAATCCGGGGGCGGAGGCTACACCTTC.